A single sample is the source of the 22 T cell receptor beta chains below, sequenced in a study of vaccination effects on CD4 cells after COVID-19. Produced via immunoSEQ multiplex PCR; TCRdb's table is partial and in-frame only. The table records tens of thousands of clones, 76% of them present only once. No antigen is known for these receptors. Isolating CD4+ T cells followed less than 12 days of culture. The sample was CD4+ T cells from PBMCs cultured without peptide, taken before COVID-19 vaccination. These receptors were obtained from a human donor who had a prior SARS-CoV-2 infection.

The chain carries TRBV7-2 and TRBJ2-7; the match to TRBD2 covers 7 bases. CDR1 SGHTA and CDR2 FQGNSA come from the germline V gene. This CDR3 spans 16 amino acids. J gave up 6 bases and V 1 base, and 12 bases lay outside the gene matches. Here the CDR3 DNA reads TGTGCCAGCAGCTTAGAGGGGACTAACAGGCTGCGCGAGCAGTACTTC. Translating it yields CASSLEGTNRLREQYF. Full variable domain (remainder filled in from reference TRBV7-2 and TRBJ2-7): GAGVSQSPSNKVTEKGKDVELRCDPISGHTALYWYRQSLGQGLEFLIYFQGNSAPDKSGLPSDRFSAERTGGSVSTLTIQRTQQEDSAVYLCASSLEGTNRLREQYFGPGTRLTVT.

The rearrangement uses TRBV4-1 and TRBJ1-1, with D maybe TRBD1 (6 bases). Germline V gives CDR1 MGHRA, CDR2 YSYEKL. The ends were cut back, 3 bases at V and 0 bases at J, with 11 bases in the middle. This CDR3 is 15 amino acids long. This chain's CDR3 is CASSQGRDMNTEAFF. CDR3 nucleotides: TGCGCCAGCAGCCAGGGCCGGGACATGAACACTGAAGCTTTCTTT.

The V call is TRBV9, the J call TRBJ2-1; D remains ambiguous. V lost 4 bases and J lost 10, with 18 bases in between. CDR3 length: 14 residues. In germline, CDR1 is SGDLS, CDR2 YYNGEE. This CDR3 reads CASSPSYALGEQFF. The CDR3 bases are TGTGCCAGCAGCCCCTCCTATGCCCTCGGGGAGCAGTTCTTC.

The chain employs TRBV3-1 (or the pseudogene TRBV3-2) and TRBJ2-4, with D maybe TRBD2 (6 bases). CDR1 is LGHDT and CDR2 is YNNKEL in the germline V gene (reference sequence). Trimming pared 0 bases from V and 16 bases from J, leaving 13 bases between. CDR3 length: 12 residues. The CDR3 DNA sequence: TGTGCCAGCAGCCAAGATGGGAGGACTTCCTACTTC. This sequence encodes CASSQDGRTSYF.

The rearrangement uses TRBV25-1 and TRBJ1-3; 7 bases map to TRBD1. The CDR3 is 17 amino acids. Per germline, CDR1 MGHDK and CDR2 SYGVNS. The V gene end was trimmed by 3 bases and the J gene end by 0 bases; junction bases not matched to a gene: 8. The CDR3 here is CASSEQRQGGSGNTIYF. As DNA, the CDR3 is TGTGCCAGCAGTGAGCAACGTCAGGGGGGCTCTGGAAACACCATATATTTT.

This clone was detected a few times. The rearrangement uses TRBV6-5 and TRBJ1-4; no firm D call. V was pared by 2 bases and J by 0 bases, with 10 bases between. The CDR3 is made up of 16 amino acids. Germline V CDR1 and CDR2: MNHEY, SVGAGI. The CDR3, as DNA: TGTGCCAGCAGTTACCAATTGACAACAACTAATGAAAAACTGTTTTTT. Translated: CASSYQLTTTNEKLFF.

The V call is TRBV7-8, the J call TRBJ1-1; maybe TRBD1 (5 bases). The CDR3 has 15 residues. The V and J ends lost 3 bases and 1 base respectively, with 12 bases between them. Germline assignment: CDR1 SGHVS and CDR2 FQNEAQ. The CDR3 DNA is TGTGCCAGCAGCTTCCCGGGGCTTTGGAACACTGAAGCTTTCTTT. Protein product: CASSFPGLWNTEAFF.

This chain uses TRBV7-9 with TRBJ2-7; 7 bases are a match to TRBD2. J lost 2 bases, V lost 1 base, and 8 bases had no gene match. The V gene's germline CDR1 is SEHNR and CDR2 FQNEAQ (reference sequence). The CDR3 loop spans 16 amino acids. The CDR3 DNA reads TGTGCCAGCAGCTTAGTGCTAACGGGGGGAACCTACGAGCAGTACTTC. This encodes CASSLVLTGGTYEQYF.

The rearrangement joins TRBV6-2 or TRBV6-3 to TRBJ1-6; the D is unclear. The CDR3 has 14 residues. The ends were cut back, 4 bases at V and 9 bases at J, with 13 bases in the middle. The germline V gene encodes CDR1 MNHEY and CDR2 SVGEGT. The CDR3 reads CASSSTDWSSPLHF. In DNA form, the CDR3 reads TGTGCCAGCAGTTCCACGGACTGGTCTTCACCCCTCCACTTT.

The rearrangement links TRBV7-9 to TRBJ2-3; 7 positions match TRBD1. The germline V gene encodes CDR1 SEHNR and CDR2 FQNEAQ (reference sequence). The trim removed 1 base at V and 8 bases at J, leaving 0 bases unmatched. The CDR3 runs to 12 residues. CDR3 bases: TGTGCCAGCAGCTTAGACAGGGGTACGCAGTATTTT. Protein product: CASSLDRGTQYF.

This sequence joins TRBV4-1 and TRBJ2-7; TRBD1 might be the D (6 bases). V was cut by 3 bases and J by 2 bases, with 17 bases left in between. CDR1 and CDR2 from the germline V gene are MGHRA and YSYEKL. This CDR3 region has 16 residues. CDR3 sequence: CASSQTVQQGPYEQYF. The DNA for the CDR3 is TGCGCCAGCAGCCAGACGGTGCAACAGGGCCCCTACGAGCAGTACTTC.

This clone was found once. The chain recombines TRBV9 with TRBJ2-5; 8 bases align to TRBD2. This CDR3 is built from 15 residues. Germline V gives CDR1 SGDLS, CDR2 YYNGEE. V lost 6 bases and J lost 5; bases outside the gene matches: 12. The CDR3 region has the DNA TGTGCCAGCAATCTTGAACGGGAGGGAGGCGAGACCCAGTACTTC. It codes for CASNLEREGGETQYF.

The chain has TRBV4-1 and TRBJ2-3; TRBD1 or TRBD2 may be the D gene (5 bases each). CDR1 and CDR2 from the germline V gene are MGHRA and YSYEKL. Trimming took 0 bases from V and 0 from J, leaving 10 bases between them. The length of the CDR3 is 16 residues. The chain's CDR3 is CASSQEMGDSTDTQYF. The DNA of the CDR3 is TGCGCCAGCAGCCAAGAAATGGGGGATAGCACAGATACGCAGTATTTT.

This clone showed up just a few times. This rearrangement joins TRBV30 to TRBJ1-4; maybe TRBD1 (5 bases). The V end lost 5 bases, the J end lost 8 bases, and 18 bases lay between the germline ends. The CDR3 sequence is 14 residues long. Germline loops: CDR1 GTSNPN, CDR2 SVGIG (reference sequence). The CDR3 region is CAWEEHQGREKLFF. CDR3 DNA sequence: TGTGCCTGGGAGGAGCACCAGGGTCGGGAAAAACTGTTTTTT.

This clone has a single count. CDR3 nucleotides: TGTGCCAGCAGCCCTTTCACCGGGACGGCCCACTCCTACGAGCAGTACTTC. Translation gives CASSPFTGTAHSYEQYF. The V call is TRBV3-1 (or the pseudogene TRBV3-2), the J call TRBJ2-7, with D perhaps being TRBD1 or TRBD2 (5 bases each). CDR3 length: 17 amino acids. The V gene's germline CDR1 is LGHDT and CDR2 YNNKEL (reference sequence). Trimming stripped 4 bases from V and 0 bases from J, with 19 bases between.

The chain employs TRBV30 and TRBJ1-3; possibly TRBD1 for D (5 bases). This CDR3 is 13 amino acids long. The V gene lost 0 bases and the J gene lost 3 bases, with 6 bases spanning the gap. Germline loops: CDR1 GTSNPN, CDR2 SVGIG (reference sequence). CDR3 in amino acids: CAWSVGGGNTIYF. CDR3 DNA: TGTGCCTGGAGTGTGGGGGGTGGAAACACCATATATTTT.

This clone was seen only once. The rearrangement joins TRBV18 to TRBJ1-1; TRBD1 matches 8 bases. The germline gives CDR1 KGHSH, CDR2 LQKENI. This CDR3 contains 14 residues. After removal of 5 bases from V and 4 bases from J, the junction contained 6 bases not matched to a gene. CDR3 coding DNA: TGTGCCAGCTCAAACATGGGACAGGCCACTGAAGCTTTCTTT. Translated, it gives CASSNMGQATEAFF. The complete variable domain, with remaining parts taken from reference TRBV18 and TRBJ1-1, reads NAGVMQNPRHLVRRRGQEARLRCSPMKGHSHVYWYRQLPEEGLKFMVYLQKENIIDESGMPKERFSAEFPKEGPSILRIQQVVRGDSAAYFCASSNMGQATEAFFGQGTRLTVV.

The J gene is TRBJ2-7, the V gene TRBV28; D remains unclear. The CDR3 runs to 14 residues. Germline V CDR1 and CDR2: MDHEN, SYDVKM. The V gene lost 6 bases and the J gene lost 1 base, with 13 bases spanning the gap. The CDR3 nucleotides are TGTGCCAGCAGCCTGACTCACCCTTCCTACGAGCAGTACTTC. Translation gives CASSLTHPSYEQYF.

In this sample, this clone turned up a few times. The V call is TRBV2, the J call TRBJ1-2; TRBD1 matches at 9 bases. CDR1 SNHLY and CDR2 FYNNEI come from the germline V gene. CDR3 length equals 16 residues. V shed 5 bases, J shed 5 bases, and the junction held 12 bases outside the gene matches. The CDR3 nucleotides read TGTGCCAGCAGTCAGGAGACGGGACAGGGCTTTTATGGCTACACCTTC. Protein: CASSQETGQGFYGYTF.

The chain carries TRBV5-4 and TRBJ1-4; 7 bases map to TRBD1. V gave up 4 bases and J gave up 5 bases; unmatched junction bases: 8. From germline, CDR1 is SGHNT and CDR2 YYREEE (reference sequence). The CDR3 is 15 amino acids. The CDR3 sequence: CASSMPGTANEKLFF. CDR3 nucleotide sequence: TGTGCCAGCAGCATGCCCGGGACAGCAAATGAAAAACTGTTTTTT.

This rearrangement joins TRBV5-1 to TRBJ1-1; D is undetermined. The V end was cut by 5 bases, the J end by 1 base, with 9 bases between. CDR1 and CDR2 from the germline V gene are SGHRS and YFSETQ. The CDR3 totals 13 residues. The CDR3 nucleotides read TGCGCCAGCAGATGGGATCCGAACACTGAAGCTTTCTTT. It codes for CASRWDPNTEAFF.

CDR3 sequence (DNA): TGCGCCAGCAGCGCACTGACTAGCGGGAATGAGCAGTTCTTC. This gives the protein CASSALTSGNEQFF. J is TRBJ2-1 and V is TRBV5-1; TRBD2 matches 10 bases. J gave up 7 bases and V 4 bases, and 5 bases lay outside the gene matches. CDR1 and CDR2 from the germline V gene are SGHRS and YFSETQ. The CDR3 totals 14 residues.